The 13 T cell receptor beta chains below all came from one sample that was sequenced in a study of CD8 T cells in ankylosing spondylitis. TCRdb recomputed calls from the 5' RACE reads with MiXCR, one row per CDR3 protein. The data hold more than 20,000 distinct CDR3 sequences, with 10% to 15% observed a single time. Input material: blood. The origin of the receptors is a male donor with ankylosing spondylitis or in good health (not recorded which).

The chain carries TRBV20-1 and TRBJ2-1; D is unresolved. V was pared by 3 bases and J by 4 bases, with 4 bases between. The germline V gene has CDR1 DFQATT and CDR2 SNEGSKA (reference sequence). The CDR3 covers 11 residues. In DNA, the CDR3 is TGCAGTGCTAGGTATTACAATGAGCAGTTCTTC. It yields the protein CSARYYNEQFF.

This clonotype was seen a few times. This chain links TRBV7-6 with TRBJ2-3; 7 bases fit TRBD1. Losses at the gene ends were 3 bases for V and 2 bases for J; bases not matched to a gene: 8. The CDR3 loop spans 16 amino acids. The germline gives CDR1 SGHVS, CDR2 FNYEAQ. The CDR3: CASSFDREHFTDTQYF. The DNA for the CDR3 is TGTGCCAGCAGCTTTGACAGGGAACACTTCACAGATACGCAGTATTTT.

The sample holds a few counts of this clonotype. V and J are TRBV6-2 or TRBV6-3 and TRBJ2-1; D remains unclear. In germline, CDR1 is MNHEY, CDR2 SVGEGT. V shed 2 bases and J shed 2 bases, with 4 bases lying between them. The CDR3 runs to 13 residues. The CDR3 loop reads CASSYNTYNEQFF. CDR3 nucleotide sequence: TGTGCCAGCAGTTACAACACCTACAATGAGCAGTTCTTC.

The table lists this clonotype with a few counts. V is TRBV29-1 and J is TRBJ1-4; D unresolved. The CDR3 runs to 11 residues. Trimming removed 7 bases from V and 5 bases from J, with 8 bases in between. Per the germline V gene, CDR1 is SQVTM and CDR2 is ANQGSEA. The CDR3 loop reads CSGSVNEKLFF. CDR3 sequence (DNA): TGCAGCGGGTCAGTCAATGAAAAACTGTTTTTT.

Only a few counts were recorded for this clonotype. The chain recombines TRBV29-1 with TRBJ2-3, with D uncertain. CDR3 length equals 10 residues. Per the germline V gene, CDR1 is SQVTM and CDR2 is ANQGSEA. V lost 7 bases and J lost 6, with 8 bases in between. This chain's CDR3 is CSAEVDTQYF. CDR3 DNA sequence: TGCAGCGCCGAGGTGGATACGCAGTATTTT.

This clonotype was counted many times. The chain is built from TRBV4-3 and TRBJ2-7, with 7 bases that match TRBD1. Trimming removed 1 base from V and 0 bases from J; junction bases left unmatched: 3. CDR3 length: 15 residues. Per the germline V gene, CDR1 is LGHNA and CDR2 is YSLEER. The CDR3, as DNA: TGCGCCAGCAGCCAAGGGACAGGTGTCTCCTACGAGCAGTACTTC. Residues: CASSQGTGVSYEQYF.

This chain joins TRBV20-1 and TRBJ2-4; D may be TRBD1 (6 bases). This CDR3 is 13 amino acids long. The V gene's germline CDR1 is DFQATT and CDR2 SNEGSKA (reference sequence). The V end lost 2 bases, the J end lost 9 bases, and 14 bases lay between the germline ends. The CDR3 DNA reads TGCAGTGCTAGACCAGGGGATGCGGGCATTCAGTACTTC. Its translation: CSARPGDAGIQYF.

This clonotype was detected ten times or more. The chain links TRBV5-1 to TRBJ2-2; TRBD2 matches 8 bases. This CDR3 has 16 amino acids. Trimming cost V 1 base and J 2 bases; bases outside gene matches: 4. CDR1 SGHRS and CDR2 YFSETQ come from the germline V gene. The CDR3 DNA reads TGCGCCAGCAGCTTGCTGACTAGCGAAAACACCGGGGAGCTGTTTTTT. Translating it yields CASSLLTSENTGELFF.

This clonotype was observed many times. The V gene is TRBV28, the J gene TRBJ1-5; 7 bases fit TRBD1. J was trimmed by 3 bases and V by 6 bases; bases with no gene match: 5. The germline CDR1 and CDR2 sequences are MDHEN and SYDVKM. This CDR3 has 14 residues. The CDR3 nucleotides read TGTGCCAGCAGCAGGGACAGCGTCAATCAGCCCCAGCATTTT. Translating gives CASSRDSVNQPQHF.

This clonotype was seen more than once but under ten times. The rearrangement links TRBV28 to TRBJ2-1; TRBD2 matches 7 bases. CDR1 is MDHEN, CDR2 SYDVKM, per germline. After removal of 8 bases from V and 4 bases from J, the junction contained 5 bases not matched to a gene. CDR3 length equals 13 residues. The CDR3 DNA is TGTGCCAGCGGCGGGGGATCATACAATGAGCAGTTCTTC. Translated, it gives CASGGGSYNEQFF. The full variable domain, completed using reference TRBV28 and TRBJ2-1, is DVKVTQSSRYLVKRTGEKVFLECVQDMDHENMFWYRQDPGLGLRLIYFSYDVKMKEKGDIPEGYSVSREKKERFSLILESASTNQTSMYLCASGGGSYNEQFFGPGTRLTVL.

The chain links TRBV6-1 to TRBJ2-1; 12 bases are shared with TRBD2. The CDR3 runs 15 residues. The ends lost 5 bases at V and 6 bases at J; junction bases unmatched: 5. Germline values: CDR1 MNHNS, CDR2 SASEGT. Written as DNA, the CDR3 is TGTGCCAGCAGTCTTACTAGCGGGAGGTTCAATGAGCAGTTCTTC. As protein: CASSLTSGRFNEQFF.

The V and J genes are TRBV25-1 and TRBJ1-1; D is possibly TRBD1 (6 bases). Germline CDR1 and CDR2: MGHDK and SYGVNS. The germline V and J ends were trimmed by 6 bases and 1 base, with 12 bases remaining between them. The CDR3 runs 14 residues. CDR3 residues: CASRSTGRNTEAFF. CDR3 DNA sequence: TGTGCCAGCAGATCCACAGGGAGGAACACTGAAGCTTTCTTT.

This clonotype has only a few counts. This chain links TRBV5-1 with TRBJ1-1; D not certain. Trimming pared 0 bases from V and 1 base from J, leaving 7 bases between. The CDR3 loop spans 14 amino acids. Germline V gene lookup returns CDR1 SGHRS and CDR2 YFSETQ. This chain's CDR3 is CASSLGRPNTEAFF. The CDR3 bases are TGCGCCAGCAGCTTGGGCAGACCGAACACTGAAGCTTTCTTT. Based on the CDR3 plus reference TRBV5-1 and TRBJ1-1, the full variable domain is KAGVTQTPRYLIKTRGQQVTLSCSPISGHRSVSWYQQTPGQGLQFLFEYFSETQRNKGNFPGRFSGRQFSNSRSEMNVSTLELGDSALYLCASSLGRPNTEAFFGQGTRLTVV.